Presented here are 9 T cell receptor beta chains from one specimen sequenced in a study of cytomegalovirus exposure and HLA in healthy donors. This PCR relied on a set of 60 Vbeta primers and 13 Jbeta primers. Profiling relied on immunoSEQ multiplex PCR, and the TCRdb table lists in-frame clones only, not all of them. The sample lists under 200,000 clones, under 70% occurring once. The sequenced sample was PBMCs. Every receptor here comes from a woman in her thirties or forties in good health and CMV-seropositive.

This clone is a singleton in its sample. Distinct nucleotide sequences in the sample also encode this CDR3. This sequence joins TRBV7-2 and TRBJ1-1; possibly TRBD1 for D (6 bases). V lost 0 bases and J 1 base, leaving 9 bases between the germline ends. Germline-derived CDR1 and CDR2 are SGHTA and FQGNSA. The CDR3 is 15 amino acids. CDR3 in DNA: TGTGCCAGCAGCTTAGCCCAGGGGCGGAACACTGAAGCTTTCTTT. This encodes CASSLAQGRNTEAFF.

The CDR3 sequence: CASSRLGTSGRWYEQYF. Written as DNA, the CDR3 is TGTGCCAGCAGTCGACTCGGGACTAGCGGGAGGTGGTACGAGCAGTACTTC. This chain connects TRBV28 to TRBJ2-7; 15 bases agree with TRBD2. V lost 5 bases, J lost 4 bases, and 9 bases stayed unmatched. The CDR3 runs to 17 residues. Germline V gene sequence: CDR1 MDHEN, CDR2 SYDVKM.

This clone was observed a few times. The genes are TRBV9 and TRBJ2-1; TRBD2 matches 7 bases. Per the germline V gene, CDR1 is SGDLS and CDR2 is YYNGEE. The CDR3 totals 16 residues. J lost 7 bases, V lost 2 bases, and 12 bases had no gene match. The CDR3 nucleotides read TGTGCCAGCAGCGTTTTGGATAGCGGGCCGATAAATGAGCAGTTCTTC. It translates to CASSVLDSGPINEQFF.

This chain joins TRBV11-3 and TRBJ2-3; 7 bases fit TRBD1. The V gene's germline CDR1 is SGHNT and CDR2 YENEEA. V trimming: 3 bases; J trimming: 6 bases; junction bases outside the gene matches: 9. This CDR3 contains 15 residues. CDR3 sequence (DNA): TGTGCCAGCAGCTTGCTGGGACAGCCCACGGATACGCAGTATTTT. The encoded protein is CASSLLGQPTDTQYF.

This clone turned up a few times. The chain couples TRBV5-6 to TRBJ1-5, with TRBD1 as a possible D gene (6 bases). The CDR3 spans 14 residues. Germline V lookup: CDR1 SGHDT, CDR2 YYEEEE. Trimming stripped 4 bases from V and 6 bases from J, with 14 bases between. The CDR3 sequence: CASSPQGRPQPQHF. The DNA for the CDR3 is TGTGCCAGCAGCCCACAGGGTCGCCCTCAGCCCCAGCATTTT.

The V call is TRBV2, the J call TRBJ2-1; 12 bases line up with TRBD2. V lost 6 bases and J lost 2; bases outside the gene matches: 8. Germline V gene lookup returns CDR1 SNHLY and CDR2 FYNNEI. This CDR3 has 17 amino acids. CDR3 nucleotide sequence: TGTGCCAGCAGCGAGGAACGACTAGCGGGAGCCTACAATGAGCAGTTCTTC. It specifies CASSEERLAGAYNEQFF.

The CDR3 DNA follows: TGTGCCAGCAGCATGGAGGGGATCGGCACCACAGATACGCAGTATTTT. Its translation is CASSMEGIGTTDTQYF. This chain joins TRBV21-1 and TRBJ2-3; the table's D gene call, TRBD2, was not cross checked with the DNA. TRBV21-1 is annotated as a pseudogene. The CDR3 totals 16 residues.

V gene TRBV19 combines with J gene TRBJ2-7; the match to TRBD1 covers 7 bases. The CDR3 sequence is 15 residues long. Trimming at V came to 3 bases and at J to 0 bases, leaving 5 bases not matched to a gene. The germline V gene has CDR1 LNHDA and CDR2 SQIVND (reference sequence). The CDR3 nucleotides read TGTGCCAGTAGTATGGCCGGACAGGTCTCCTACGAGCAGTACTTC. Residues: CASSMAGQVSYEQYF.

This clone was detected a few times. This chain's CDR3 is CASSQDRVHTDTQYF. For the CDR3, the DNA is TGTGCCAGCAGCCAGGACAGGGTCCACACAGATACGCAGTATTTT. The genes are TRBV7-8 and TRBJ2-3; 8 bases are shared with TRBD1. Germline V lookup: CDR1 SGHVS, CDR2 FQNEAQ. V lost 5 bases, J lost 2 bases, and 6 bases stayed unmatched. This CDR3 spans 15 amino acids.